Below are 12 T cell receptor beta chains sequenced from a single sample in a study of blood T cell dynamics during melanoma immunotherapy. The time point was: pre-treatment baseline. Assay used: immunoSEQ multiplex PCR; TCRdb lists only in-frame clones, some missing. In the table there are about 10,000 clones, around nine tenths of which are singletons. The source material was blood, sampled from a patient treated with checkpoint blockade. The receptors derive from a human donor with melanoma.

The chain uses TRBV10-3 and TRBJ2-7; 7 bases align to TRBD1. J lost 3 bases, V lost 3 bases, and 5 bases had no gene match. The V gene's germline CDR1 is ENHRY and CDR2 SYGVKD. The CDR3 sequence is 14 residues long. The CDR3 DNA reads TGTGCCATCAGTGAAGGACAGGACGACTACGAGCAGTACTTC. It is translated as CAISEGQDDYEQYF.

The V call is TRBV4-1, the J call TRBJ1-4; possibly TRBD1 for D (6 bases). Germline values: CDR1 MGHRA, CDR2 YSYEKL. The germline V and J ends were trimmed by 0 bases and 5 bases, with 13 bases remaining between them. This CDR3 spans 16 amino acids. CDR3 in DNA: TGCGCCAGCAGCCAAGAGGGAACAGGGTTGAATGAAAAACTGTTTTTT. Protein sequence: CASSQEGTGLNEKLFF.

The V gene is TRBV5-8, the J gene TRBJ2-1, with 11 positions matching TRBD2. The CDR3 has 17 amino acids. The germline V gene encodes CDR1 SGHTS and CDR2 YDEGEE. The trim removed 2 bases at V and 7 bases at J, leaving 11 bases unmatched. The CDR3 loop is CASSFSLTSGSWNEQFF. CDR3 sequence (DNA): TGTGCCAGCAGCTTTAGCCTTACTAGCGGGAGTTGGAATGAGCAGTTCTTC.

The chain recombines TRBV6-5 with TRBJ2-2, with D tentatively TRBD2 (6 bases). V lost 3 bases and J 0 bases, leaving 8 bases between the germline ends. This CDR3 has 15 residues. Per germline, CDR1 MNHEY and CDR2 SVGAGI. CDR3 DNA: TGTGCCAGCAGTTATGGGAGGACGAACACCGGGGAGCTGTTTTTT. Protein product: CASSYGRTNTGELFF.

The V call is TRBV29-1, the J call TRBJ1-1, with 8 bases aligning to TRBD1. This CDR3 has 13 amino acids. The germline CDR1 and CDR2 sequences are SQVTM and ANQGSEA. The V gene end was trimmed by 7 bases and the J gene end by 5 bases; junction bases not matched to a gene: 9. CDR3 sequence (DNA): TGCAGCGGCCTGGACAGGGCGAAAACTGAAGCTTTCTTT. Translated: CSGLDRAKTEAFF.

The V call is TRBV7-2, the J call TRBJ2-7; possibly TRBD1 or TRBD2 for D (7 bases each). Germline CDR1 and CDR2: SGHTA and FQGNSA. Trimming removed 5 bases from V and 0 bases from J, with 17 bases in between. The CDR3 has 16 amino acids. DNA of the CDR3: TGTGCCAGCAGCCCTCCCAGGGGGGGGAGCTCCTACGAGCAGTACTTC. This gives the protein CASSPPRGGSSYEQYF.

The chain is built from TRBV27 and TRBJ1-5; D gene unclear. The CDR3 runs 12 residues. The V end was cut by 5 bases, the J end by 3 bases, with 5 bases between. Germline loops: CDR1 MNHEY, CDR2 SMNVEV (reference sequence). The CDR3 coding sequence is TGTGCCAGCAGTCCCACCAATCAGCCCCAGCATTTT. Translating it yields CASSPTNQPQHF.

The CDR3 DNA is TGCGCCAGCAGCCTACGGGGGAGTGACCAGCCCCAGCATTTT. Protein sequence: CASSLRGSDQPQHF. The V gene is TRBV4-1, the J gene TRBJ1-5, with D perhaps TRBD1 (5 bases). Germline CDR1 and CDR2: MGHRA and YSYEKL. Trimming took off 4 bases at V and 7 bases at J, with 14 bases between the two ends. The CDR3 covers 14 residues.

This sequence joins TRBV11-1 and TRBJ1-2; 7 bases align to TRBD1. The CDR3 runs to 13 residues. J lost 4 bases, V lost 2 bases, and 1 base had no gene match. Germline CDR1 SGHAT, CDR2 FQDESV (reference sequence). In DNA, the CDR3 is TGTGCCAGCAGCTTAAGGACAGGCTATGGCTACACCTTC. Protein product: CASSLRTGYGYTF. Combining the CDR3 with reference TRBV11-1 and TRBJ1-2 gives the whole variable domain EAEVAQSPRYKITEKSQAVAFWCDPISGHATLYWYRQILGQGPELLVQFQDESVVDDSQLPKDRFSAERLKGVDSTLKIQPAELGDSAMYLCASSLRTGYGYTFGSGTRLTVV.

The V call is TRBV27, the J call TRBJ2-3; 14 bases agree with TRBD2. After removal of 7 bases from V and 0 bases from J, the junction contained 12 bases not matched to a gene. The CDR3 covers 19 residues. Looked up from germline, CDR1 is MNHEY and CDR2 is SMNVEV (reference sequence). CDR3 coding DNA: TGTGCCAGCATCAAGACTAGCGGGAGGGTCCTTATGAGCACAGATACGCAGTATTTT. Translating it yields CASIKTSGRVLMSTDTQYF.

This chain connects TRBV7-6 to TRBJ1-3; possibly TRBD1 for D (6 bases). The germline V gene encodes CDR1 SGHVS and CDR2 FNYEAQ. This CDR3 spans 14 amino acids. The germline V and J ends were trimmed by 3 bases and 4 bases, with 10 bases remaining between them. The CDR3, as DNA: TGTGCCAGCAGCTTGTGGGGGCAAGGAAACACCATATATTTT. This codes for CASSLWGQGNTIYF.

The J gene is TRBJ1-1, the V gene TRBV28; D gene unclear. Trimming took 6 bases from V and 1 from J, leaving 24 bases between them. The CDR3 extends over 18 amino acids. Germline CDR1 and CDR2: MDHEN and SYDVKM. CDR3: CASSTTSGIPYSNTEAFF. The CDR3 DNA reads TGTGCCAGCAGCACCACCTCCGGGATTCCTTATTCGAACACTGAAGCTTTCTTT.